This TCR beta chain comes out of a study of blood T cell repertoires in COVID-19. Study context: The United States, Italy and Spain provided the acute and convalescent COVID-19 samples.

V was clipped by 0 bases and J by 8 bases, with 14 bases between them. This CDR3 region has 15 residues. Germline assignment: CDR1 SGHAT and CDR2 FQNNGV. TCRdb keeps only in-frame clones here, not all; method: immunoSEQ multiplex PCR. This table has some 120,000 clones, about 90% appearing once. The V call is TRBV11-2, the J call TRBJ2-4; D gene unclear. The sequence was collected from a woman aged 50 to 60 with active or convalescent COVID-19. Sequencing used peripheral blood. The CDR3 DNA reads as TGTGCCAGCAGCTTAGATCTGGCCTATGCGGACATTCAGTACTTC. This sequence encodes CASSLDLAYADIQYF.